The clone carrying this TCR beta chain was detected once. The antigen remains undetermined. The protocol was immunoSEQ multiplex PCR, while the TCRdb copy is restricted to in-frame clones and leaves out a portion. The repertoire holds about 870,000 clones, with about 92% as singletons. These data belong to a study of shared clonotypes between healthy human individuals. About the research overall: Three plates each covered CD4 naive and memory; CD8 naive two, CD8 memory one.

Whole-study results and caveats: Read depth was anticipated to influence clonotype sharing among donors.

The CDR3 has 14 residues. V was pared by 2 bases and J by 4 bases, with 9 bases between. Germline CDR1 is MNHNS and CDR2 is SASEGT. Naive CD8 cells lacked CD45RO, underwent positive selection for CCR7 and left out terminally differentiated effector memory CD45RA+ cells. The TCR comes from a man aged 30 to 39 in good health. The rearrangement joins TRBV6-1 to TRBJ2-1; TRBD2 is a possible D gene (5 bases). Material for sequencing was naive CD8+ T cells sorted from blood. In nucleotides, the CDR3 is TGTGCCAGCAGTGAACGAGGGAATTACAATGAGCAGTTCTTC. Translated: CASSERGNYNEQFF.